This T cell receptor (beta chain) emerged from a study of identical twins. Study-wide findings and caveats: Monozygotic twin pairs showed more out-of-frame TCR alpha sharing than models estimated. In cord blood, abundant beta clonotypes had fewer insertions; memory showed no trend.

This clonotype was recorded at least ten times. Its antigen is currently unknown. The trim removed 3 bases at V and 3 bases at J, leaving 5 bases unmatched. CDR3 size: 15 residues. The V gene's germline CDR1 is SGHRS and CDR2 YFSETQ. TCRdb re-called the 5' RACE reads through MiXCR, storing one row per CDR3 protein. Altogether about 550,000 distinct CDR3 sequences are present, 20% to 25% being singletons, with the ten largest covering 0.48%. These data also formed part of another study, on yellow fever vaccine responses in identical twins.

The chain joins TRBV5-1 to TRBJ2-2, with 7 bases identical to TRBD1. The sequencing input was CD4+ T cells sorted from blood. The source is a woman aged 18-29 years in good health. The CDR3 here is CASSYPDRDTGELFF. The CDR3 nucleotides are TGCGCCAGCAGCTATCCTGACAGGGACACCGGGGAGCTGTTTTTT.